This T cell receptor beta chain is from a study of glioma-infiltrating T cells after dendritic cell vaccination. Some clones are missing from TCRdb's copy, which holds only in-frame ones; the method was immunoSEQ multiplex PCR. The repertoire holds roughly 60,000 clones, with about 80% as singletons. Regarding time point: after dendritic cell vaccination, including at tumor progression/relapse. The CDR3 is made up of 14 amino acids. The V end was cut by 1 base, the J end by 5 bases, with 12 bases between. Looked up from germline, CDR1 is SNHLY and CDR2 is FYNNEI. V usage is TRBV2 and J usage is TRBJ2-7; tentative D call: TRBD2 (5 bases). The TCR was taken from a human donor with glioblastoma. The input for sequencing was blood, taken after dendritic cell vaccination. CDR3 DNA sequence: TGTGCCAGCAGTGAAGGGAGGCAGGCCCACGAGCAGTACTTC. It is translated as CASSEGRQAHEQYF.